The 30 T cell receptor beta chains below come from one sample, sequenced in a study of T cell responses to AZD1222 COVID-19 vaccine. Here immunoSEQ multiplex PCR was the method, and the copy in TCRdb shows in-frame clones only, minus some. In the table there are about 140,000 clones, over 90% of which are singletons. The starting material was peripheral blood, obtained on day 0 of MenACWY control vaccination. These receptors were obtained from an adult in good health.

The rearrangement links TRBV9 to TRBJ1-5; D may be TRBD1 (6 bases). Looked up from germline, CDR1 is SGDLS and CDR2 is YYNGEE. CDR3 length: 16 residues. Trimming removed 3 bases at V and 4 bases at J, with 17 bases between. CDR3 bases: TGTGCCAGCAGCGCCGCAGGGAGGAGGGGGAATCAGCCCCAGCATTTT. This sequence encodes CASSAAGRRGNQPQHF.

The chain uses TRBV19 and TRBJ1-1; D is unclear. CDR3 size: 13 residues. Germline assignment: CDR1 LNHDA and CDR2 SQIVND (reference sequence). The V end was cut by 3 bases, the J end by 5 bases, with 10 bases between. CDR3 loop: CASSIMYGTEAFF. The CDR3 bases are TGTGCCAGTAGTATTATGTACGGGACTGAAGCTTTCTTT.

The chain combines TRBV10-3 with TRBJ1-3; a possible D gene is TRBD1 (5 bases). The V gene lost 10 bases and the J gene lost 2 bases, with 18 bases spanning the gap. Germline assignment: CDR1 ENHRY and CDR2 SYGVKD. CDR3 length equals 15 residues. The CDR3 loop reads CATRHRLGPGNTIYF. The CDR3 nucleotides are TGTGCCACTCGGCACCGCTTGGGACCTGGAAACACCATATATTTT.

This clone was seen a few times. This chain links TRBV7-8 with TRBJ1-6; no reliable D call. V was trimmed by 1 base and J by 6 bases, leaving 13 bases between them. From germline, CDR1 is SGHVS and CDR2 FQNEAQ. The CDR3 spans 16 residues. CDR3 DNA sequence: TGTGCCAGCAGCTTAGTTGTGGGCTCAACTAATTCACCCCTCCACTTT. It specifies CASSLVVGSTNSPLHF.

This chain uses TRBV18 with TRBJ2-3; D not resolved. Trimming cost V 1 base and J 6 bases, with 5 bases left between them. The length of the CDR3 is 12 residues. The germline CDR1 and CDR2 sequences are KGHSH and LQKENI. CDR3 residues: CASSPQEDTQYF. The CDR3 coding sequence is TGTGCCAGCTCACCACAGGAGGATACGCAGTATTTT.

The chain combines TRBV7-2 with TRBJ1-2; TRBD1 matches at 8 bases. The V and J ends lost 5 bases and 5 bases, in that order; junction bases with no gene match: 10. The CDR3 extends over 15 amino acids. CDR1 is SGHTA, CDR2 FQGNSA, per germline. The CDR3 nucleotides are TGTGCCAGCAGCCCCGGGGACAGGCCCTGGTATGGCTACACCTTC. Its protein product is CASSPGDRPWYGYTF.

The rearrangement joins TRBV5-1 to TRBJ1-2, with 7 bases fitting TRBD1. CDR1 and CDR2 (germline): SGHRS, YFSETQ. Trimming at V came to 4 bases and at J to 2 bases, leaving 2 bases not matched to a gene. The CDR3 extends over 13 amino acids. The CDR3 sequence: CASSDRVNYGYTF. The CDR3 DNA reads as TGCGCCAGCAGCGACAGGGTCAACTATGGCTACACCTTC.

The chain couples TRBV9 to TRBJ1-2; no reliable D call. Per the germline V gene, CDR1 is SGDLS and CDR2 is YYNGEE. Trimming cost V 0 bases and J 4 bases, with 13 bases left between them. CDR3 size: 15 residues. This CDR3 reads CASSVGVGVLYGYTF. CDR3 DNA: TGTGCCAGCAGCGTAGGTGTCGGAGTTCTCTATGGCTACACCTTC.

The chain joins TRBV30 to TRBJ2-1, with TRBD2 identical over 14 bases. Unmatched junction bases numbered 14, after V lost 2 bases and J lost 2 bases. CDR3 length: 20 residues. Germline V gene data show CDR1 as GTSNPN and CDR2 as SVGIG (reference sequence). CDR3 nucleotide sequence: TGTGCCTGGAGTCCGCTGCCGACTAGCGGGAGGGCCCTGGCCTACAATGAGCAGTTCTTC. Translation: CAWSPLPTSGRALAYNEQFF.

The rearrangement joins TRBV5-4 to TRBJ2-3; unclear D gene. The V end was cut by 0 bases, the J end by 0 bases, with 8 bases between. The length of the CDR3 is 15 residues. CDR1 and CDR2 from the germline V gene are SGHNT and YYREEE (reference sequence). The CDR3 sequence is CASSLAAVSTDTQYF. CDR3 nucleotides: TGTGCCAGCAGCTTGGCCGCGGTAAGCACAGATACGCAGTATTTT. Based on the CDR3 plus reference TRBV5-4 and TRBJ2-3, the full variable domain is ETGVTQSPTHLIKTRGQQVTLRCSSQSGHNTVSWYQQALGQGPQFIFQYYREEENGRGNFPPRFSGLQFPNYSSELNVNALELDDSALYLCASSLAAVSTDTQYFGPGTRLTVL.

The CDR3 loop reads CASSIGAGGQETQYF. The CDR3 coding sequence is TGTGCCAGCAGCATAGGAGCGGGGGGCCAAGAGACCCAGTACTTC. The chain links TRBV7-3 to TRBJ2-5, with 9 bases identical to TRBD2. This CDR3 spans 15 amino acids. The V segment lost 5 bases and the J segment 1 base; nucleotides outside the gene matches: 5. Germline V CDR1 and CDR2: SGHTA, FQGTGA.

This clone was recorded once. This chain connects TRBV6-5 to TRBJ1-5, with no clear D. This CDR3 has 14 residues. V lost 10 bases and J lost 4, with 17 bases in between. Looked up from germline, CDR1 is MNHEY and CDR2 is SVGAGI. CDR3 in amino acids: CATRSDRLNQPQHF. In nucleotides, the CDR3 is TGTGCCACCCGTTCGGATAGGTTGAATCAGCCCCAGCATTTT.

This clone was counted a single time. This rearrangement joins TRBV28 to TRBJ2-5; D remains ambiguous. CDR3 length: 16 residues. Germline CDR1 and CDR2: MDHEN and SYDVKM. V was shortened by 4 bases and J by 5 bases, with 20 bases between the two germline ends. The CDR3 protein is CASSYHLENLGETQYF. The DNA of the CDR3 is TGTGCCAGCAGTTACCACCTCGAGAACCTGGGGGAGACCCAGTACTTC.

J is TRBJ1-1 and V is TRBV3-1 (or the pseudogene TRBV3-2), with D perhaps TRBD1 (6 bases). V lost 4 bases and J lost 0, with 18 bases in between. The CDR3 is 17 residues long. The germline CDR1 and CDR2 sequences are LGHDT and YNNKEL (reference sequence). In DNA, the CDR3 is TGTGCCAGCAGCCCTAGGGACAAAATCTTAATGAACACTGAAGCTTTCTTT. Its translation: CASSPRDKILMNTEAFF.

The chain carries TRBV9 and TRBJ1-1, with 7 bases fitting TRBD1. V lost 4 bases to trimming and J lost 2 bases; unmatched junction nucleotides: 5. CDR3 length: 14 amino acids. The germline V gene encodes CDR1 SGDLS and CDR2 YYNGEE. The CDR3 coding sequence is TGTGCCAGCAGCCCGGGACAGACTAACACTGAAGCTTTCTTT. Amino acids: CASSPGQTNTEAFF. Supplemented by reference TRBV9 and TRBJ1-1, the full variable domain reads DSGVTQTPKHLITATGQRVTLRCSPRSGDLSVYWYQQSLDQGLQFLIQYYNGEERAKGNILERFSAQQFPDLHSELNLSSLELGDSALYFCASSPGQTNTEAFFGQGTRLTVV.

This clone showed up just once. The chain links TRBV6-5 to TRBJ1-2, with 7 bases matching TRBD1. With V trimmed by 2 bases and J by 6 bases, 12 bases remained unmatched. The CDR3 is made up of 16 amino acids. Germline assignment: CDR1 MNHEY and CDR2 SVGAGI. CDR3 region: CASSYIRDSKANGYTF. The CDR3 DNA is TGTGCCAGCAGTTACATCAGGGACAGTAAGGCGAATGGCTACACCTTC.

This clone was seen a single time. This chain links TRBV7-9 with TRBJ2-1; 8 bases are a match to TRBD1. This CDR3 spans 15 amino acids. With V trimmed by 5 bases and J by 1 base, 4 bases remained unmatched. Germline CDR1 is SEHNR and CDR2 is FQNEAQ (reference sequence). This CDR3 reads CASSPDRGSYNEQFF. The CDR3 DNA is TGTGCCAGCAGCCCAGACAGGGGATCCTACAATGAGCAGTTCTTC.

V and J are TRBV5-4 and TRBJ1-2; no firm D call. The CDR3 sequence is 14 residues long. V was shortened by 5 bases and J by 7 bases, with 18 bases between the two germline ends. CDR1 and CDR2 (germline): SGHNT, YYREEE (reference sequence). The chain's CDR3 is CASSPTLEAGGYTF. DNA of the CDR3: TGTGCCAGCAGTCCTACTTTAGAGGCGGGTGGCTACACCTTC.

CDR3 loop: CASSSVGQVFSGNTIYF. CDR3 nucleotides: TGTGCCAGCAGTTCCGTCGGACAGGTCTTTTCTGGAAACACCATATATTTT. This chain uses TRBV28 with TRBJ1-3; 7 positions match TRBD1. V trimming: 4 bases; J trimming: 1 base; junction bases outside the gene matches: 10. Germline V gene data show CDR1 as MDHEN and CDR2 as SYDVKM. This CDR3 has 17 amino acids.

The chain uses TRBV3-1 (or the pseudogene TRBV3-2) and TRBJ2-5; 8 positions match TRBD2. Germline V lookup: CDR1 LGHDT, CDR2 YNNKEL (reference sequence). The V and J ends lost 1 base and 5 bases, in that order; junction bases with no gene match: 9. The CDR3 has 16 amino acids. The CDR3: CASSQGSGRSEETQYF. The CDR3 nucleotides read TGTGCCAGCAGCCAAGGAAGCGGGAGAAGTGAGGAGACCCAGTACTTC.

CDR3 in amino acids: CASSPHRRGMNTEAFF. CDR3 in DNA: TGTGCCAGCAGCCCACATCGGAGGGGGATGAACACTGAAGCTTTCTTT. The chain employs TRBV7-8 and TRBJ1-1; tentatively, D is TRBD1 (6 bases). The V end lost 5 bases, the J end lost 0 bases, and 16 bases lay between the germline ends. Germline V gives CDR1 SGHVS, CDR2 FQNEAQ. The CDR3 length is 16 residues.

The genes are TRBV4-1 and TRBJ2-1; 15 bases are a match to TRBD2. The germline V gene has CDR1 MGHRA and CDR2 YSYEKL. This CDR3 contains 16 residues. J lost 9 bases, V lost 3 bases, and 6 bases had no gene match. The CDR3 nucleotides are TGCGCCAGCAGCCACCGGACTAGCGGGGGGGCTAGTGAGCAGTTCTTC. This translates into CASSHRTSGGASEQFF.

V and J are TRBV6-6 and TRBJ1-2, with TRBD1 identical over 7 bases. The CDR3 length is 13 residues. The germline gives CDR1 MNHNY, CDR2 SVGAGI (reference sequence). The V and J ends lost 4 bases and 4 bases, in that order; junction bases with no gene match: 3. The CDR3 loop is CASSFQGGYGYTF. In DNA, the CDR3 is TGTGCCAGCAGTTTCCAGGGGGGCTATGGCTACACCTTC.

In the case of this clone: The same CDR3 is also encoded by other DNA sequences in this sample. V gene TRBV18 combines with J gene TRBJ2-7, with 8 bases aligning to TRBD1. The CDR3 contains 13 residues. V dropped 3 bases and J dropped 3; count of bases not matched to a gene: 1. Germline values: CDR1 KGHSH, CDR2 LQKENI. The CDR3 DNA reads as TGTGCCAGCTCACCGACAGGGGTCTACGAGCAGTACTTC. The encoded protein is CASSPTGVYEQYF.

This clone was counted once. The chain recombines TRBV2 with TRBJ1-1, with D perhaps matching TRBD1 (6 bases). Germline V gene data show CDR1 as SNHLY and CDR2 as FYNNEI. The CDR3 consists of 16 residues. V was shortened by 5 bases and J by 0 bases, with 16 bases between the two germline ends. The CDR3 nucleotides are TGTGCCAGCAGTCCGGAAGCAGGGGCCCTGAACACTGAAGCTTTCTTT. Translation gives CASSPEAGALNTEAFF.

This clone was seen only once. The V and J genes are TRBV5-6 and TRBJ1-4; 7 nucleotides match TRBD1. Unmatched junction bases numbered 8, after V lost 4 bases and J lost 11 bases. Germline V CDR1 and CDR2: SGHDT, YYEEEE. The CDR3 loop spans 13 amino acids. The CDR3 loop reads CASSLPGQHKLFF. The CDR3 coding sequence is TGTGCCAGCAGCCTACCGGGACAGCACAAACTGTTTTTT.

The chain recombines TRBV9 with TRBJ1-1, with D uncertain. V was cut by 3 bases and J by 1 base, with 13 bases left in between. The CDR3 is 15 amino acids. Germline CDR1 SGDLS, CDR2 YYNGEE. Here the CDR3 DNA reads TGTGCCAGCAGCGCCCGAGGAAACGAGAACACTGAAGCTTTCTTT. As protein: CASSARGNENTEAFF.

The DNA for the CDR3 is TGTGCCAGCAGCTTAGCCCTTACCAGTTCCTACGAGCAGTACTTC. This gives the protein CASSLALTSSYEQYF. The gene calls are TRBV7-2 and TRBJ2-7, with D unclear. Trimming removed 0 bases from V and 1 base from J, with 10 bases in between. The length of the CDR3 is 15 residues. Germline CDR1 SGHTA, CDR2 FQGNSA.

CDR3 DNA: TGTGCCAGCAGCGAGGTAGGGACTAACTATGGCTACACCTTC. It translates to CASSEVGTNYGYTF. This chain links TRBV9 with TRBJ1-2, with D hard to call. This CDR3 has 14 residues. V was shortened by 3 bases and J by 0 bases, with 9 bases between the two germline ends. Germline V gene lookup returns CDR1 SGDLS and CDR2 YYNGEE.

This rearrangement joins TRBV7-8 to TRBJ1-5; the D is unclear. In germline, CDR1 is SGHVS, CDR2 FQNEAQ. This CDR3 comprises 14 residues. V lost 4 bases and J 0 bases, leaving 7 bases between the germline ends. CDR3 nucleotide sequence: TGTGCCAGCAGCTACGATTATAGCAATCAGCCCCAGCATTTT. Translating it yields CASSYDYSNQPQHF.